The table lists the clone carrying this T cell receptor beta chain with a few counts. The sample comes from a study of blood T cell repertoires in COVID-19. Study information: Spain, Italy and the United States supplied samples that represented acute and convalescent COVID-19.

Under the authors' procedure: Estimation of nucleated cell counts was performed using reference gene primer amplification. The protocol was immunoSEQ multiplex PCR, while the TCRdb copy is restricted to in-frame clones and leaves out a portion. That table is the source of V, J and clone size, and D and trimming were worked out from the DNA. The sample has around 350,000 clones; 85% to 90% are singletons. This sequence was found in a human donor in a cohort sampled during active COVID-19. The sample consisted of peripheral blood.

CDR3 DNA sequence: TGCGCCAGCAGCCCCACTAGCGGGAGGTCAGATACGCAGTATTTT. It codes for CASSPTSGRSDTQYF. The V gene is TRBV5-1, the J gene TRBJ2-3; TRBD2 matches 12 bases. With 4 bases clipped from V and 4 bases from J, the junction kept 4 bases outside the gene matches. This CDR3 is 15 amino acids long. In germline, CDR1 is SGHRS, CDR2 YFSETQ.